This T cell receptor beta chain was obtained from a study of blood T cell repertoires in COVID-19. In the study overall: Acute and convalescent COVID-19 specimens originated in the United States, Italy and Spain. Nucleic acid was either cDNA or gDNA, and it came from T cells, B-cell-depleted T cells, or PBMCs.

J gave up 7 bases and V 4 bases, and 8 bases lay outside the gene matches. The CDR3 loop spans 15 amino acids. Germline CDR1 KGHSH, CDR2 LQKENI. In the study's own analysis: Amplifying reference gene primers gave estimates of nucleated cell counts. The method was immunoSEQ multiplex PCR; TCRdb's version includes in-frame clones alone and lacks a portion of them. D and trimming come from the DNA, and the V and J calls and clone size come from that table. The sample lists approximately 400,000 clones; 81% were seen once. This receptor was identified in a human donor with acute or convalescent COVID-19. The donor label of this sample is uncertain. The V gene is TRBV18, the J gene TRBJ1-4; 8 bases agree with TRBD1. The sample consisted of peripheral blood. The CDR3 sequence: CASSLYGQGGEKLFF. The CDR3 nucleotides read TGTGCCAGCTCACTCTATGGACAGGGCGGTGAAAAACTGTTTTTT.